Shown below are 32 T cell receptor beta chains from a single sample sequenced in a study of cytomegalovirus exposure and HLA in healthy donors. Amplification used 60 Vbeta primers and 13 Jbeta primers. Repertoires were generated with immunoSEQ multiplex PCR, while TCRdb's copy carries only in-frame clones and drops some. In the table there are about 160,000 clones, about 80% of which are singletons. The sample consisted of PBMCs. The receptors here all came from a woman in her forties or fifties in good health and CMV-seronegative.

This clone appeared a few times. V is TRBV4-1 and J is TRBJ1-5; D might be TRBD1 (6 bases). V dropped 1 base and J dropped 10 bases, with 11 bases sitting between them. CDR1 MGHRA and CDR2 YSYEKL come from the germline V gene. The CDR3 has 13 amino acids. The CDR3 region is CASSQGGRGPQHF. The CDR3 DNA follows: TGCGCCAGCAGCCAAGGGGGCAGGGGTCCCCAGCATTTT.

The V gene is TRBV15, the J gene TRBJ2-1, with 9 bases that match TRBD2. The trim removed 0 bases at V and 9 bases at J, leaving 9 bases unmatched. Germline V CDR1 and CDR2: LNHNV, YYDKDF (reference sequence). The CDR3 has 16 amino acids. The CDR3 region is CATSRDPSGIISEQFF. DNA for the CDR3: TGTGCCACCAGCAGAGACCCTAGCGGGATTATTAGTGAGCAGTTCTTC.

V and J are TRBV5-4 and TRBJ2-1; possible D gene TRBD1, 5 bases. Trimming took off 5 bases at V and 5 bases at J, with 8 bases between the two ends. Germline loops: CDR1 SGHNT, CDR2 YYREEE (reference sequence). The CDR3 loop spans 12 amino acids. The CDR3 coding sequence is TGTGCCAGCAGTTGGGGCCACAATGAGCAGTTCTTC. Its translation is CASSWGHNEQFF.

This rearrangement joins TRBV7-3 to TRBJ1-2; the D is unclear. Trimming cost V 5 bases and J 6 bases, with 13 bases left between them. Germline V lookup: CDR1 SGHTA, CDR2 FQGTGA. The CDR3 extends over 13 amino acids. CDR3 sequence (DNA): TGTGCCAGCAGCGCCTCGGAGCTCAATGGCTACACCTTC. The encoded protein is CASSASELNGYTF. The complete variable domain, with remaining parts taken from reference TRBV7-3 and TRBJ1-2, reads GAGVSQTPSNKVTEKGKYVELRCDPISGHTALYWYRQSLGQGPEFLIYFQGTGAADDSGLPNDRFFAVRPEGSVSTLKIQRTERGDSAVYLCASSASELNGYTFGSGTRLTVV.

The V call is TRBV11-2, the J call TRBJ2-7, with 9 positions matching TRBD1. The V gene's germline CDR1 is SGHAT and CDR2 FQNNGV. V lost 4 bases, J lost 4 bases, and 8 bases stayed unmatched. This CDR3 has 15 residues. The CDR3 loop reads CASSWYRGPQYEQYF. For the CDR3, the DNA is TGTGCCAGCAGCTGGTACAGGGGGCCTCAGTACGAGCAGTACTTC.

CDR3 amino acids: CASSSFSSTNEKLFF. For the CDR3, the DNA is TGTGCCAGCAGCTCTTTTTCTTCAACTAATGAAAAACTGTTTTTT. The chain employs TRBV9 and TRBJ1-4; D is uncertain. Trimming shortened V by 4 bases and J by 0 bases, and 10 bases separated the two germline ends. The CDR3 contains 15 residues. Germline-derived CDR1 and CDR2 are SGDLS and YYNGEE. Supplemented by reference TRBV9 and TRBJ1-4, the full variable domain reads DSGVTQTPKHLITATGQRVTLRCSPRSGDLSVYWYQQSLDQGLQFLIQYYNGEERAKGNILERFSAQQFPDLHSELNLSSLELGDSALYFCASSSFSSTNEKLFFGSGTQLSVL.

J is TRBJ2-1 and V is TRBV10-1; 11 nucleotides match TRBD2. This CDR3 is built from 17 residues. J gave up 9 bases and V 0 bases, and 10 bases lay outside the gene matches. CDR1 and CDR2 (germline): WNHNN, SYGVQD (reference sequence). CDR3 DNA: TGCGCCAGCAGTGAGTCAGGTAGCGGGGGGGCCGGTAGTGAGCAGTTCTTC. This encodes CASSESGSGGAGSEQFF.

The rearrangement joins TRBV5-6 to TRBJ2-7, with 7 bases lining up with TRBD2. Per the germline V gene, CDR1 is SGHDT and CDR2 is YYEEEE. J was trimmed by 3 bases and V by 6 bases; bases with no gene match: 9. This CDR3 region has 14 residues. The CDR3 here is CASTQGLVYYEQYF. CDR3 DNA: TGTGCCAGCACCCAAGGACTAGTATACTACGAGCAGTACTTC.

This chain joins TRBV10-2 and TRBJ1-1, with a tentative D call TRBD1 (6 bases). Trimming took 5 bases from V and 3 from J, leaving 10 bases between them. Germline V gene lookup returns CDR1 WSHSY and CDR2 SAAADI. The CDR3 extends over 13 amino acids. CDR3: CASSRTAYTEAFF. The DNA of the CDR3 is TGCGCCAGCAGTCGGACAGCTTACACTGAAGCTTTCTTT.

The chain has TRBV7-2 and TRBJ2-5; TRBD1 matches at 10 bases. The CDR3 is made up of 15 amino acids. Germline V gene lookup returns CDR1 SGHTA and CDR2 FQGNSA. The V and J ends lost 0 bases and 3 bases, in that order; junction bases with no gene match: 1. CDR3 residues: CASSLAGTGEETQYF. In DNA, the CDR3 is TGTGCCAGCAGCTTAGCAGGGACAGGGGAAGAGACCCAGTACTTC.

This chain links TRBV5-1 with TRBJ1-6; D gene ambiguous. Trimming took 0 bases from V and 9 from J, leaving 13 bases between them. Per the germline V gene, CDR1 is SGHRS and CDR2 is YFSETQ. The CDR3 length is 15 residues. The CDR3 DNA sequence: TGCGCCAGCAGCTTGGGAGGACGGGGATCTTCACCCCTCCACTTT. It yields the protein CASSLGGRGSSPLHF.

DNA for the CDR3: TGTGCCAGCAGAAAACATGACAGGGGGAACACCGGGGAGCTGTTTTTT. Its translation is CASRKHDRGNTGELFF. The chain couples TRBV27 to TRBJ2-2; the match to TRBD1 covers 8 bases. Trimming at V came to 6 bases and at J to 1 base, leaving 7 bases not matched to a gene. This CDR3 spans 16 amino acids. Germline loops: CDR1 MNHEY, CDR2 SMNVEV (reference sequence).

This rearrangement joins TRBV19 to TRBJ1-2; TRBD1 matches at 8 bases. Trimming removed 7 bases from V and 5 bases from J; junction bases left unmatched: 9. The CDR3 is made up of 14 amino acids. CDR1 and CDR2 (germline): LNHDA, SQIVND (reference sequence). CDR3 DNA: TGTGCCAGTACCGAGACAGGGGCGGGATATGGCTACACCTTC. Residues: CASTETGAGYGYTF. Supplemented by reference TRBV19 and TRBJ1-2, the full variable domain reads DGGITQSPKYLFRKEGQNVTLSCEQNLNHDAMYWYRQDPGQGLRLIYYSQIVNDFQKGDIAEGYSVSREKKESFPLTVTSAQKNPTAFYLCASTETGAGYGYTFGSGTRLTVV.

The V gene is TRBV7-2, the J gene TRBJ1-1, with a weak D call TRBD1 (5 bases). The V and J ends lost 3 bases and 1 base respectively, with 6 bases between them. The CDR3 contains 13 residues. Germline loops: CDR1 SGHTA, CDR2 FQGNSA. CDR3 bases: TGTGCCAGCAGCTTTCAGGGGAACACTGAAGCTTTCTTT. Amino acid sequence: CASSFQGNTEAFF.

J is TRBJ2-5 and V is TRBV11-2; 9 bases align to TRBD2. The CDR3 extends over 14 amino acids. V shed 4 bases, J shed 4 bases, and the junction held 4 bases outside the gene matches. Germline CDR1 reads SGHAT; CDR2 reads FQNNGV. In nucleotides, the CDR3 is TGTGCCAGCAGCTGGGTTAGCGGGGGAGAGACCCAGTACTTC. It encodes CASSWVSGGETQYF. Full variable domain (outside the CDR3, taken from reference TRBV11-2 and TRBJ2-5): EAGVAQSPRYKIIEKRQSVAFWCNPISGHATLYWYQQILGQGPKLLIQFQNNGVVDDSQLPKDRFSAERLKGVDSTLKIQPAKLEDSAVYLCASSWVSGGETQYFGPGTRLLVL.

This chain connects TRBV19 to TRBJ1-5; 7 bases are shared with TRBD1. This CDR3 comprises 14 residues. The trim removed 8 bases at V and 6 bases at J, leaving 10 bases unmatched. CDR1 and CDR2 (germline): LNHDA, SQIVND (reference sequence). This CDR3 is CASEPQGWGQPQHF. The CDR3 DNA is TGTGCCAGTGAACCACAGGGGTGGGGTCAGCCCCAGCATTTT.

Remarks on this clone: Other DNA sequences in this specimen translate into the identical CDR3. This chain joins TRBV27 and TRBJ2-1; tentative D call: TRBD2 (5 bases). The CDR3 extends over 13 amino acids. V was pared by 2 bases and J by 4 bases, with 6 bases between. CDR1 and CDR2 (germline): MNHEY, SMNVEV (reference sequence). The CDR3 nucleotides are TGTGCCAGCAGTTTAAGGGAGTACAATGAGCAGTTCTTC. It yields the protein CASSLREYNEQFF.

This rearrangement joins TRBV5-1 to TRBJ2-3, with 16 nucleotides matching TRBD2. The CDR3 sequence is 18 residues long. J lost 6 bases, V lost 3 bases, and 10 bases had no gene match. Germline CDR1 reads SGHRS; CDR2 reads YFSETQ. The CDR3 DNA reads as TGCGCCAGCAGCTCCGTCCCGGGACTAGCGGGGGGGGAGGATACGCAGTATTTT. This gives the protein CASSSVPGLAGGEDTQYF.

The J gene is TRBJ2-5, the V gene TRBV9; a possible D gene is TRBD2 (6 bases). Germline CDR1 is SGDLS and CDR2 is YYNGEE. V lost 0 bases and J 3 bases, leaving 12 bases between the germline ends. The CDR3 runs 15 residues. DNA of the CDR3: TGTGCCAGCAGCGTAGGCGGGACTTCGGAAGAGACCCAGTACTTC. Translating it yields CASSVGGTSEETQYF.

This clone turned up a few times. This chain connects TRBV5-1 to TRBJ1-2, with 7 bases lining up with TRBD1. CDR3 length: 16 residues. V lost 0 bases, J lost 1 base, and 6 bases stayed unmatched. CDR1 and CDR2 from the germline V gene are SGHRS and YFSETQ. CDR3 nucleotides: TGCGCCAGCAGCTTGGCTGGGACAGTTTTTAACTATGGCTACACCTTC. This sequence encodes CASSLAGTVFNYGYTF. The complete variable domain, with remaining parts taken from reference TRBV5-1 and TRBJ1-2, reads KAGVTQTPRYLIKTRGQQVTLSCSPISGHRSVSWYQQTPGQGLQFLFEYFSETQRNKGNFPGRFSGRQFSNSRSEMNVSTLELGDSALYLCASSLAGTVFNYGYTFGSGTRLTVV.

The chain links TRBV7-2 to TRBJ2-2; D possibly corresponds to TRBD2 (5 bases). The CDR3 is made up of 14 amino acids. Germline V CDR1 and CDR2: SGHTA, FQGNSA. Deletions cut 1 base from V and 9 bases from J, with 12 bases between. CDR3 protein: CASSLGSLGRELFF. CDR3 nucleotides: TGTGCCAGCAGCTTAGGATCACTCGGGAGGGAGCTGTTTTTT.

This chain links TRBV18 with TRBJ1-2, with D perhaps matching TRBD1 (6 bases). The CDR3 is 16 residues long. Germline V lookup: CDR1 KGHSH, CDR2 LQKENI. The V end was cut by 5 bases, the J end by 1 base, with 17 bases between. The CDR3 sequence: CASSSIQGIINYGYTF. The CDR3 DNA follows: TGTGCCAGCTCAAGCATACAGGGTATCATTAACTATGGCTACACCTTC.

This clone has only a few counts. The chain links TRBV7-9 to TRBJ2-5; 7 bases are a match to TRBD1. This CDR3 is 14 amino acids long. With V trimmed by 1 base and J by 4 bases, 3 bases remained unmatched. Germline lookup yields CDR1 SEHNR and CDR2 FQNEAQ (reference sequence). The CDR3, as DNA: TGTGCCAGCAGCTTAGACAGGGGAGTAGAGACCCAGTACTTC. It codes for CASSLDRGVETQYF.

V and J are TRBV28 and TRBJ1-5, with 9 nucleotides matching TRBD1. The CDR3 totals 19 residues. Germline assignment: CDR1 MDHEN and CDR2 SYDVKM. The J segment lost 1 base and the V segment lost 3 bases, leaving 13 bases of the junction unmatched. The CDR3, as DNA: TGTGCCAGCAGTTTCCCGGGACAGGGTCGGCAGTTAAGCAATCAGCCCCAGCATTTT. Its translation is CASSFPGQGRQLSNQPQHF.

This chain connects TRBV28 to TRBJ1-1; D gene ambiguous. In germline, CDR1 is MDHEN, CDR2 SYDVKM. The CDR3 runs 14 residues. V was shortened by 2 bases and J by 1 base, with 8 bases between the two germline ends. The chain's CDR3 is CASSLGPANTEAFF. The DNA for the CDR3 is TGTGCCAGCAGTTTAGGGCCGGCGAACACTGAAGCTTTCTTT.

This clone showed up just a few times. The chain couples TRBV29-1 to TRBJ1-1; TRBD1 agrees at 9 bases. This CDR3 contains 15 residues. CDR1 SQVTM and CDR2 ANQGSEA come from the germline V gene. The ends lost 5 bases at V and 1 base at J; junction bases unmatched: 8. As DNA, the CDR3 is TGCAGCGTTTCAAATTCGGGACAGGGGAACACTGAAGCTTTCTTT. This codes for CSVSNSGQGNTEAFF. Complete variable domain (other parts from reference TRBV29-1 and TRBJ1-1): SAVISQKPSRDICQRGTSLTIQCQVDSQVTMMFWYRQQPGQSLTLIATANQGSEATYESGFVIDKFPISRPNLTFSTLTVSNMSPEDSSIYLCSVSNSGQGNTEAFFGQGTRLTVV.

The chain links TRBV5-1 to TRBJ1-1; 10 nucleotides match TRBD1. CDR1 SGHRS and CDR2 YFSETQ come from the germline V gene. V gave up 3 bases and J gave up 9 bases; unmatched junction bases: 8. The CDR3 is 14 amino acids. Written as DNA, the CDR3 is TGCGCCAGCAGCTACACCGGGACAGGGGAGCAAGCTTTCTTT. Amino acids: CASSYTGTGEQAFF.

V usage is TRBV19 and J usage is TRBJ2-6; D possibly corresponds to TRBD1 (5 bases). Trimming took 3 bases from V and 2 from J, leaving 8 bases between them. There are 15 residues in the CDR3. The germline V gene has CDR1 LNHDA and CDR2 SQIVND (reference sequence). The CDR3 DNA sequence: TGTGCCAGTAGTATCAGGGTTCCTGGGGCCAACGTCCTGACTTTC. Encoded protein: CASSIRVPGANVLTF.

This clone was detected a few times. The chain is built from TRBV10-2 and TRBJ1-6; no clear D. V lost 4 bases, J lost 4 bases, and 5 bases lay in between. This CDR3 spans 13 amino acids. In germline, CDR1 is WSHSY, CDR2 SAAADI. Here the CDR3 reads CASSGDYNSPLHF. The CDR3 DNA sequence: TGCGCCAGCAGTGGCGATTATAATTCACCCCTCCACTTT.

The chain carries TRBV5-1 and TRBJ2-7; D not certain. The germline gives CDR1 SGHRS, CDR2 YFSETQ. CDR3 length: 14 amino acids. Trimming took off 1 base at V and 4 bases at J, with 12 bases between the two ends. The CDR3 bases are TGCGCCAGCAGCTTGTTGGTGTCTAAGTACGAGCAGTACTTC. It translates to CASSLLVSKYEQYF.

The rearrangement links TRBV2 to TRBJ1-2; D ambiguous. Germline V gene data show CDR1 as SNHLY and CDR2 as FYNNEI. CDR3 length: 12 residues. V lost 4 bases to trimming and J lost 4 bases, with 7 bases between them. The CDR3 loop reads CASSVRSYGYTF. CDR3 coding DNA: TGTGCCAGCAGTGTACGGTCCTATGGCTACACCTTC.

The chain uses TRBV13 and TRBJ2-7; TRBD1 might be the D (6 bases). CDR1 PRHDT and CDR2 FYEKMQ come from the germline V gene (reference sequence). This CDR3 has 16 residues. Trimming removed 0 bases from V and 5 bases from J, with 17 bases in between. CDR3: CASSLGPNQGPNEQYF. CDR3 nucleotide sequence: TGTGCCAGCAGCTTAGGCCCAAACCAGGGGCCCAACGAGCAGTACTTC.